This section outlines one T cell receptor beta chain sequence together with its context. Its antigen is not known. Time point noted: week 5, during vaccination. Every single dose of the vaccine, 300 ug of mutant IDH1 20-mer peptide, came with topical imiquimod. The ends were cut back, 4 bases at V and 4 bases at J, with 16 bases in the middle. The CDR3 is 15 amino acids. The germline V gene has CDR1 KGHSY and CDR2 FQNENV. Sequenced by immunoSEQ multiplex PCR; TCRdb stores in-frame clones only, minus some. The table has roughly 60,000 clones, around 80% seen once. The entry originates in a study of a mutant IDH1 vaccine in newly diagnosed glioma.

The chain joins TRBV16 to TRBJ1-2, with D maybe TRBD1 (5 bases). This clonotype originated in a woman aged 50 to 60 with glioma. The sequencing used PBMCs, collected from a glioma patient whose treatment included an IDH1 peptide vaccine. CDR3 nucleotides: TGTGCCAGCAGCCCGAGACAGACACAATTCTATGGCTACACCTTC. This gives the protein CASSPRQTQFYGYTF.